One TCR beta chain is described in this entry. Antigen unknown. Any history of autoimmune disease or systemic immunosuppression disqualified patients. These data come from a study of OX40 agonist ivuxolimab in advanced cancers. About the study: Head and neck, renal cell, melanoma or hepatocellular carcinoma were the cancers that dose-escalation patients had.

Using immunoSEQ multiplex PCR, the repertoire was profiled, and TCRdb retains in-frame clones only, with some absent. The data contain tens of thousands of clones, around 86% of them singletons. Broader study findings: The mean number of expanded clones was higher in CD8+ T cells than in CD4+. At doses 0.1 to 3.0 mg/kg, CD4+ and CD8+ clones expanded.

The sample in question was CD4+ or CD8+ T cells sorted from blood, obtained in a trial of the OX40 agonist ivuxolimab. This receptor was taken from an adult with an advanced solid tumor such as melanoma, head and neck, liver or kidney cancer.

The CDR3 bases are TGTGCCAGCAGTTACGGTCAGGCAAACATTCAGTACTTC. Translating it yields CASSYGQANIQYF. This rearrangement joins TRBV6-5 to TRBJ2-4, with D hard to call. The V gene's germline CDR1 is MNHEY and CDR2 SVGAGI. V gave up 2 bases and J gave up 6 bases, with 8 bases separating them. CDR3 length equals 13 residues.